This T cell receptor beta chain originates from a study of cytomegalovirus exposure and HLA in healthy donors. A word on this clone: Its antigen remains unknown.

Whole-study results and caveats: Cytomegalovirus association was listed for around 170 TCR beta chains.

The primer mix had 60 Vbeta and 13 Jbeta primers. This table comes from immunoSEQ multiplex PCR, and its TCRdb copy is limited to in-frame clones, with some not included. This sample has roughly 170,000 clones, with more than 80% found just once. The CDR3 is 14 residues long. With V trimmed by 1 base and J by 5 bases, 4 bases remained unmatched. The germline gives CDR1 LGHNA, CDR2 YNFKEQ. The chain couples TRBV4-2 to TRBJ1-1; 7 positions match TRBD1. Sequences were obtained from PBMCs. The origin of this receptor is a man between 18 and 29 years old in good health and CMV-seronegative. For the CDR3, the DNA is TGTGCCAGCAGCCAAGCCCTGACAGGGACTGAAGCTTTCTTT. Protein sequence: CASSQALTGTEAFF.